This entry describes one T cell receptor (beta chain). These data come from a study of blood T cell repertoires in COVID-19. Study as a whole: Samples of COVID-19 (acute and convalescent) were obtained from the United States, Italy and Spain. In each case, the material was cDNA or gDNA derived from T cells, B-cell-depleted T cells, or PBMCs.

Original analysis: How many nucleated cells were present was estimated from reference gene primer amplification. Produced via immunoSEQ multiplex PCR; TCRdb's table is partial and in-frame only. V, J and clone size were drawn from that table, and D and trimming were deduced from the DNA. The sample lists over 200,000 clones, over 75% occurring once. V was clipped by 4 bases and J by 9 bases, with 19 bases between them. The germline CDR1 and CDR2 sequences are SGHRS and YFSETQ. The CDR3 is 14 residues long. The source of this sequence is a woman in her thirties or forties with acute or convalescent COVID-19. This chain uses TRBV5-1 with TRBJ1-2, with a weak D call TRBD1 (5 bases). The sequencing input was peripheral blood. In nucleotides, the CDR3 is TGCGCCAGCAGCCTAGGACGGCAGGGTGAAAGCTACACCTTC. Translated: CASSLGRQGESYTF.